This note documents a single T cell receptor (beta chain) sequence. Antigen: not known. This sample is drawn from a study of beta chain features in type 1 diabetes. Study conclusions and caveats: Type 1 diabetes patients had fewer VDJ junction insertions and more deletions. TCRB CDR3s from Type 1 diabetes patients were moderately but significantly shorter in all four CD4+ subsets. Across patients, naive, central memory and Treg TCRB repertoires exhibited apparently greater similarity than was observed across healthy donors.

This CDR3 contains 14 residues. CDR1 and CDR2 (germline): GTSNPN, SVGIG (reference sequence). V gave up 7 bases and J gave up 6 bases; unmatched junction bases: 8. Via CD45RO/CCR7/CD25/CD127/CD95/CD27, cells of the CD4+ naive, central memory, regulatory and stem cell-like memory subsets were sorted. TCRB transcripts that were expressed got sequenced, as all of the isolated RNA had been reverse transcribed. The data were produced by immunoSEQ multiplex PCR, yet TCRdb's version contains in-frame clones alone and is incomplete. The sample holds approximately 280,000 clones, 15% seen once. The sequence came from a man aged 18 to 29 with type 1 diabetes. Sequencing was done on a sample of naive CD4+ T cells from blood. This sequence joins TRBV30 and TRBJ2-5; 13 positions match TRBD2. CDR3 DNA: TGTGCCTTAAGACTAGCGGGGGGTTCGAAGACCCAGTACTTC. Its translation: CALRLAGGSKTQYF.